These T cell receptor beta chains were read from a single sample in a study of blood T cell repertoires in COVID-19. Profiled with immunoSEQ multiplex PCR; TCRdb holds only in-frame clones, not every one. The sample lists under 45,000 clones; roughly 77% were seen once. Sample: peripheral blood. All receptors derive from a man at least 80 years old with acute or convalescent COVID-19. The CDR3 runs from the conserved cysteine through the conserved F or W. D genes are given only for firm matches. The listing skips clone size in some rows; elsewhere it reads once, few, many or a size class.

NA | NA | TRBJ1-6 | TRBV7-9 | TGTGCCAGCAGCTCCCCGGGTAGCAGTACCAATTCACCCCTCCACTTT | CASSSPGSSTNSPLHF
NA | NA | TRBJ1-6 | TRBV19 | TGTGCCAGTAGTAATGTAAGGTCCAGGTCACCCCTCCACTTT | CASSNVRSRSPLHF
NA | NA | TRBJ1-2 | TRBV7-2 | TGTGCCAGCAGCTTAGATCGGTCCCGCGCGAGTGGCTACACCTTC | CASSLDRSRASGYTF
TRBD1 | NA | TRBJ2-1 | TRBV9 | TGTGCCAGCAGCGCAACTACAGGACAGGGGCTTGGGGGTAATGAGCAGTTCTTC | CASSATTGQGLGGNEQFF
NA | NA | TRBJ1-3 | TRBV6-5 | TGTGCCAGCAGTTACCAAGGAGGGGCCGGAAACACCATATATTTT | CASSYQGGAGNTIYF
NA | NA | TRBJ1-2 | TRBV30 | TGTGCCTGGAGCTTTACCGGGAGCCCTCCCCCTGGGGGCTACACCTTC | CAWSFTGSPPPGGYTF
NA | NA | TRBJ2-7 | TRBV19 | TGTGCCAGTAGTAAACTATCCATCACACAGGGTTACTACGAGCAGTACTTC | CASSKLSITQGYYEQYF
NA | NA | TRBJ1-2 | TRBV30 | TGTGCCTGGAGTTTTTATCCGGGGGATGGCTACACCTTC | CAWSFYPGDGYTF
TRBD1 | NA | TRBJ2-1 | TRBV19 | TGTGCCAGTAGTTACAACAGGGGCCACTCAAGGGATGAGCAGTTCTTC | CASSYNRGHSRDEQFF
NA | NA | TRBJ1-5 | TRBV21-1 | TGTGCCAGCAGGCCGGACGGGGGCAATCAGCCCCAGCATTTT | CASRPDGGNQPQHF
NA | NA | TRBJ2-3 | TRBV4-2 | TGTGCCAGCAGCCAAGGAACAGGGCGGAGCACAGATACGCAGTATTTT | CASSQGTGRSTDTQYF
TRBD1 | NA | TRBJ1-2 | TRBV7-2 | TGTGCCAGCAGCCCCGGACAGGGAAGAAACTATGGCTACACCTTC | CASSPGQGRNYGYTF
TRBD1 | NA | TRBJ1-1 | TRBV30 | TGTGCCTGGAGTAGGCCCGACAGGGGGCTCACTGAAGCTTTCTTT | CAWSRPDRGLTEAFF
NA | NA | TRBJ2-3 | TRBV30 | TGTGCCTGGACAGAGGGAAGCACAGATACGCAGTATTTT | CAWTEGSTDTQYF
TRBD1 | NA | TRBJ2-6 | TRBV19 | TGTGCCAGTAACCCTCGCGGGACAGGGCGAGCCGGGGCCAACGTCCTGACTTTC | CASNPRGTGRAGANVLTF
TRBD2 | NA | TRBJ2-2 | TRBV2 | TGTGCCAGCAGGGCTCTAGCGGGGGGAAACACCGGGGAGCTGTTTTTT | CASRALAGGNTGELFF
TRBD2 | NA | TRBJ2-6 | TRBV5-8 | TGTGCCAGCAGCCGCGGACTAGCGGGTGGTGGGGCCAACGTCCTGACTTTC | CASSRGLAGGGANVLTF
TRBD1 | NA | TRBJ1-6 | TRBV6-1 | TGTGCCAGCAGTGAACAGGGGGGCAATTCACCCCTCCACTTT | CASSEQGGNSPLHF
NA | once | TRBJ2-1 | TRBV9 | TGTGCCAGCAGCGTAGCGGGGGATTCTTACAATGAGCAGTTCTTC | CASSVAGDSYNEQFF
TRBD1 | NA | TRBJ2-3 | TRBV2 | TGTGCCAGCCTCCGGGACAGTAACACAGATACGCAGTATTTT | CASLRDSNTDTQYF
NA | NA | TRBJ2-3 | TRBV5-6 | TGTGCCAGCAGCTTCCGACAGATTAATCAGCCCCAGTATTTT | CASSFRQINQPQYF
TRBD1 | few | TRBJ1-2 | TRBV6-1 | TGTGCCAGCAGTGAAGTGGGACAGGGTACGGATGGCTACACCTTC | CASSEVGQGTDGYTF
NA | once | TRBJ2-2 | TRBV7-8 | TGTGCCAGCAGCCCCCGCACTAGCAGGAACACCGGGGAGCTGTTTTTT | CASSPRTSRNTGELFF
TRBD2 | NA | TRBJ2-1 | TRBV7-3 | TGTGCCAGCAGCTTAAGTCTAGCGGGAGCGGATGAGCAGTTCTTC | CASSLSLAGADEQFF
TRBD1 | NA | TRBJ2-2 | TRBV9 | TGTGCCAGCAGCGTCAGACAGGGACCACTTGGTAAAATGAACACCGGGGAGCTGTTTTTT | CASSVRQGPLGKMNTGELFF
TRBD2 | NA | TRBJ2-5 | TRBV9 | TGTGCCAGCAGCGAGGGGACTAGCGGACAAGAGACCCAGTACTTC | CASSEGTSGQETQYF
NA | NA | TRBJ1-4 | TRBV5-5 | TGTGCCAGCAGCTTGGAAGTGGGGCGGGGTGAAAAACTGTTTTTT | CASSLEVGRGEKLFF
TRBD1 | NA | TRBJ1-1 | TRBV18 | TGTGCCAGCTCACCCATTCCAGGGGGCCGGGAAAACACTGAAGCTTTCTTT | CASSPIPGGRENTEAFF
NA | few | TRBJ1-1 | TRBV6-5 | TGTGCCAGCAGCCTGGGACATTTGAACACTGAAGCTTTCTTT | CASSLGHLNTEAFF